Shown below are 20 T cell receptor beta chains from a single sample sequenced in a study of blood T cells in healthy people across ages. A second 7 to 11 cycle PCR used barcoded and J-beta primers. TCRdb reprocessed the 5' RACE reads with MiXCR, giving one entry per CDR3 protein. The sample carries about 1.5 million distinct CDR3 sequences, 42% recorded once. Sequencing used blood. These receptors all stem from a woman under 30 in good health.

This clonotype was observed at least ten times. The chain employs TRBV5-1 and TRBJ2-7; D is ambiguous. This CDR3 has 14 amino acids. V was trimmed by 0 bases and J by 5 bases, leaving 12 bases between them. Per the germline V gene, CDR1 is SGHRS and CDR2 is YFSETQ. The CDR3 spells CASSLVAGVNEQYF. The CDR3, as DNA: TGCGCCAGCAGCTTGGTAGCAGGTGTAAACGAGCAGTACTTC. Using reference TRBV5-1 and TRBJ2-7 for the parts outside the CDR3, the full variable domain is KAGVTQTPRYLIKTRGQQVTLSCSPISGHRSVSWYQQTPGQGLQFLFEYFSETQRNKGNFPGRFSGRQFSNSRSEMNVSTLELGDSALYLCASSLVAGVNEQYFGPGTRLTVT.

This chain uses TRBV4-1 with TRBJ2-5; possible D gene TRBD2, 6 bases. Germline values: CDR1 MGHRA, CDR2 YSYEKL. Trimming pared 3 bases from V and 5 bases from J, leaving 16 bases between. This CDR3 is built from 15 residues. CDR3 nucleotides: TGCGCCAGCAGCCAGACGGGACTCCTAGGGGAGACCCAGTACTTC. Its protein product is CASSQTGLLGETQYF.

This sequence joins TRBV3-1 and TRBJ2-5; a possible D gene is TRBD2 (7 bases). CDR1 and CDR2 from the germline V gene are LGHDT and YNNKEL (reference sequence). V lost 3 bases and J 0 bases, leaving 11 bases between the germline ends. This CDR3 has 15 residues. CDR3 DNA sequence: TGTGCCAGCAGCCACGGGGGGCAGAACCAAGAGACCCAGTACTTC. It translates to CASSHGGQNQETQYF.

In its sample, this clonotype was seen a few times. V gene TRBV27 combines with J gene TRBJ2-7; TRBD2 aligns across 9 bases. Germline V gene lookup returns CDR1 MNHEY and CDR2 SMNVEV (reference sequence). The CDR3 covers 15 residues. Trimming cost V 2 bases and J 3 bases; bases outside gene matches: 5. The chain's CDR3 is CASSLRREGFYEQYF. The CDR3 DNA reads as TGTGCCAGCAGTTTACGGCGGGAGGGTTTCTACGAGCAGTACTTC.

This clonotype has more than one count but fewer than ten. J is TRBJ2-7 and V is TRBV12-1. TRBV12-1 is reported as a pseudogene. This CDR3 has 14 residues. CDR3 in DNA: TGTGCCAGCAGCCCAGGTGTGTCTCACTACGAGCAGTACTTC. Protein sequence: CASSPGVSHYEQYF.

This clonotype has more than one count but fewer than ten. The CDR3 here is CASSPAGLAGNDNEQFF. In DNA form, the CDR3 reads TGTGCCAGCAGCCCCGCCGGACTAGCGGGGAACGACAATGAGCAGTTCTTC. V and J are TRBV7-3 and TRBJ2-1; TRBD2 matches at 12 bases. The CDR3 is 17 amino acids. Germline V CDR1 and CDR2: SGHTA, FQGTGA. Unmatched junction bases numbered 10, after V lost 5 bases and J lost 5 bases.

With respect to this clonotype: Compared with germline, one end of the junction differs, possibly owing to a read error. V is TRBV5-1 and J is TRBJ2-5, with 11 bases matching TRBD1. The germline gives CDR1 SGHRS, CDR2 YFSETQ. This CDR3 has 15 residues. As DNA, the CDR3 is TGTGCCAGCAGCTTGGGGACAGGGGGCCAAGAGACCCAGTACTTC. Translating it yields CASSLGTGGQETQYF.

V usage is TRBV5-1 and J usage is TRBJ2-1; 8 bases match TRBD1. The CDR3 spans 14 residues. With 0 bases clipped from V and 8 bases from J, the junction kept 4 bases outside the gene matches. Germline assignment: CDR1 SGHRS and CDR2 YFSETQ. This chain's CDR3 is CASSLDPTGDEQFF. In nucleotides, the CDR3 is TGCGCCAGCAGCTTGGACCCGACAGGGGATGAGCAGTTCTTC.

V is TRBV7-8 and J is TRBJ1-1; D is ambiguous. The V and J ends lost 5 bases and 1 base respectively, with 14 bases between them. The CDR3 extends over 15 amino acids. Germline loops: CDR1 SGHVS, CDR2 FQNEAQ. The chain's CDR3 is CASSPNLDPNTEAFF. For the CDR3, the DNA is TGTGCCAGCAGCCCGAACCTAGACCCGAACACTGAAGCTTTCTTT.

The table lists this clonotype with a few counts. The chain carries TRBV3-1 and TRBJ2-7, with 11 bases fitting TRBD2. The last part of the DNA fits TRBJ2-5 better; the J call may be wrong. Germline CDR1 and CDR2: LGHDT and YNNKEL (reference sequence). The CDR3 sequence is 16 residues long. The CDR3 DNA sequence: TGTGCCAGCAGCCAGGGTAGGGGACTAGCGGTGGAGACCCAGTACTTC. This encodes CASSQGRGLAVETQYF.

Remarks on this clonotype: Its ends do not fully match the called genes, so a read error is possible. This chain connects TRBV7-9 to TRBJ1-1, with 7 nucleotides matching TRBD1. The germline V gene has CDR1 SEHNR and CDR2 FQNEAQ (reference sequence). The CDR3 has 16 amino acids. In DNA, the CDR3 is TGTGCCAGCAGGCCCGACAGGGCCAGATGGGACACTGGAGCTTTCTTT. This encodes CASRPDRARWDTGAFF.

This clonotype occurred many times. This chain's CDR3 is CAISDREDEQFF. As DNA, the CDR3 is TGTGCCATCAGCGACAGGGAGGATGAGCAGTTCTTC. V usage is TRBV10-3 and J usage is TRBJ2-1; possible D gene TRBD1, 7 bases. CDR3 size: 12 residues. The germline V and J ends were trimmed by 6 bases and 8 bases, with 11 bases remaining between them. The V gene's germline CDR1 is ENHRY and CDR2 SYGVKD.

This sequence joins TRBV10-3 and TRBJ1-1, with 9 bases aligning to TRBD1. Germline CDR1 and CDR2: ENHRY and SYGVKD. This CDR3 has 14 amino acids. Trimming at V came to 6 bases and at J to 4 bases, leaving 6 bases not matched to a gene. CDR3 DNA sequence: TGTGCCATCAGCGGGGACAGGGCTGTCACTGAAGCTTTCTTT. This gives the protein CAISGDRAVTEAFF.

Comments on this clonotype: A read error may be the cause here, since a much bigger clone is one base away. The CDR3 spells CASSQDLGAGDETQYF. In DNA form, the CDR3 reads TGTGCCAGCAGCCAAGATCTGGGAGCGGGAGATGAGACCCAGTACTTC. The chain employs TRBV4-2 and TRBJ2-5; 8 bases are a match to TRBD2. Germline CDR1 LGHNA, CDR2 YNFKEQ. Trimming at V came to 0 bases and at J to 5 bases, leaving 8 bases not matched to a gene. This CDR3 spans 16 amino acids.

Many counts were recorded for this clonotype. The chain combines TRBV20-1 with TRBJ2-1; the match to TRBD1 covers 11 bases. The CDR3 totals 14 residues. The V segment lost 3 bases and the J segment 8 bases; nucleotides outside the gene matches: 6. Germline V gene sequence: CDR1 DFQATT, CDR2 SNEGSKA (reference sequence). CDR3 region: CSARTGTGGYEQFF. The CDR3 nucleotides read TGCAGTGCTAGGACCGGGACAGGGGGATATGAGCAGTTCTTC.

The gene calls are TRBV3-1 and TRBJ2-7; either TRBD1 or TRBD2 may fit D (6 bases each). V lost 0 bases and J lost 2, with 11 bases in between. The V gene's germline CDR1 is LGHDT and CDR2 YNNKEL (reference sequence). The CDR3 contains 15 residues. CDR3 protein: CASSQEGGFTYEQYF. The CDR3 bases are TGTGCCAGCAGCCAAGAAGGGGGGTTTACCTACGAGCAGTACTTC.

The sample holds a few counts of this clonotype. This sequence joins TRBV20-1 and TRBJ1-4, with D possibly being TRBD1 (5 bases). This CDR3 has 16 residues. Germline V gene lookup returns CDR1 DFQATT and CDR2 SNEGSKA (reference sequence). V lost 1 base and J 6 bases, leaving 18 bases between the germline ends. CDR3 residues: CSARGRGGKIHEKLFF. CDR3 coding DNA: TGCAGTGCTAGAGGTCGTGGGGGGAAGATTCATGAAAAACTGTTTTTT.

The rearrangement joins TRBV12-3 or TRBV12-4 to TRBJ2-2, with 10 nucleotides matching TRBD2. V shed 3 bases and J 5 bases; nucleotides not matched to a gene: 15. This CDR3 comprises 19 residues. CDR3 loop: CASSLAGTSVRIDTGELFF. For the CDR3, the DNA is TGTGCCAGCAGTTTGGCCGGGACTAGCGTAAGAATTGATACCGGGGAGCTGTTTTTT.

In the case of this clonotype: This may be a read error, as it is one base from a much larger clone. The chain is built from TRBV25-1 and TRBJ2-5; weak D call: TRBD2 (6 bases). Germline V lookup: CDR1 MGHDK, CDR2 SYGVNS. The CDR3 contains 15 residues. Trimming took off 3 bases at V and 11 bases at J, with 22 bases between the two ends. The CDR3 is CASSDMSGDDDEQYF. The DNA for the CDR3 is TGTGCCAGCAGTGATATGTCGGGAGATGACGATGAGCAGTACTTC. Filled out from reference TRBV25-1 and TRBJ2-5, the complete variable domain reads EADIYQTPRYLVIGTGKKITLECSQTMGHDKMYWYQQDPGMELHLIHYSYGVNSTEKGDLSSESTVSRIRTEHFPLTLESARPSHTSQYLCASSDMSGDDDEQYFGPGTRLLVL.

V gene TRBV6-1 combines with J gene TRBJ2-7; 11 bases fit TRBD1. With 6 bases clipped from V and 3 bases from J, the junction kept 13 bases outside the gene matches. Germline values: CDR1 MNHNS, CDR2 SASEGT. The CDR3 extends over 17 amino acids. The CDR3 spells CASRGPGRDRGVYEQYF. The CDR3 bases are TGTGCCAGCAGAGGACCGGGTCGGGACAGGGGGGTCTACGAGCAGTACTTC.